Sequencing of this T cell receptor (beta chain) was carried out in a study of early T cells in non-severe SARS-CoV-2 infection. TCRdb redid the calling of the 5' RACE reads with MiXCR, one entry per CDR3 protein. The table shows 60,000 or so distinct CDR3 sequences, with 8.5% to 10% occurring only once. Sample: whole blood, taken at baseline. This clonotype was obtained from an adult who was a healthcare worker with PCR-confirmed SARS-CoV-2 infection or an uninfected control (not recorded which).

The CDR3 protein is CSAQGLAGTGIDTQYF. CDR3 in DNA: TGCAGTGCCCAGGGACTAGCGGGTACGGGGATAGATACGCAGTATTTT. The chain is built from TRBV20-1 and TRBJ2-3, with 12 bases fitting TRBD2. This CDR3 is 16 amino acids long. Germline V lookup: CDR1 DFQATT, CDR2 SNEGSKA (reference sequence). The J segment lost 5 bases and the V segment lost 6 bases, leaving 12 bases of the junction unmatched.